This T cell receptor beta chain was retrieved from a study of cytomegalovirus exposure and HLA in healthy donors (dated by TCRdb to about 2017). For context, the study as a whole: In an earlier analysis of fewer than 750 of the donors, approximately 300 Gb of sequence data and just under 120 million unique TCR beta sequences from 180 million or so T cells were reported. The T cell repertoires of around 670 subjects were profiled by immunosequencing and related to cytomegalovirus serostatus. Among 300 to 500 genotyped donors of the cohort, an average of about 220,000 unique TCR beta nucleotide sequences was sequenced per donor, of which about 19% were non-productive. The study aimed to test whether signatures of past pathogen exposure could be identified by cataloging public T cell receptors. Besides the first cohort of 500 to 700 subjects, a separate validation cohort made up of over 95 different subjects was used. To study patterns of TCR occurrence, a later analysis re-analyzed previously published TCR beta repertoires from under 750 donors and added high-resolution HLA genotyping. Both class I and class II loci were covered by HLA typing, at four-digit resolution. In a later genetic analysis, genome-wide SNP genotypes for about three fifths of the roughly 670 donors were used, and that subset was treated as a discovery cohort. Rather than using new phenotypic data, the later analysis identified candidate immune exposures from TCR beta sequences and from how often those sequences occurred across donors. To decide whether each TCR beta V gene segment behaved as functional or pseudogenic, an earlier analysis of over 500 of the donors relied on high-throughput TCR beta sequencing. Of the 300 to 450 genotyped donors, 75% to 85% were placed in the genetic ancestry cluster associated with self-reported Caucasian donors. Alongside the repertoire data, information on donor age, sex, ethnicity and CMV serostatus was compiled. About 280 gigabases of sequencing data and around 80 million unique TCR sequences made up an early release that covered about 640 HLA-typed donors. Every discovery cohort repertoire had been produced on one sequencing platform. Typing coverage varied by locus: roughly 629-630 donors for A, B, C, DRB1 and DQB1; roughly 500 for DQA1; 600 to 610 for DPA1; roughly 450 for DPB1. Four or five DR-DQ haplotypes were treated as single units for association and clustering because of strong linkage in the cohort. To predict cytomegalovirus infection status, the study combined high-throughput TCR immunosequencing, statistical association of individual TCRs with disease status, and machine learning. Study-wide findings and limitations: Strong co-occurrence of HLA alleles, especially DR and DQ, made assigning TCR associations to individual alleles difficult. According to a later genetic analysis, donors in an Asian-associated ancestry cluster had fewer N-insertions in productive TCRs than the roughly 700-donor mean. The cohort was sequenced for TCR beta chains only, and without alpha or paired-chain data the features that could be detected were limited. The only immune exposure information available for the cohort was CMV serostatus. Correlated functional status among segregating V segments might be attributable to linkage disequilibrium, but an unknown experimental factor could not be ruled out. Most CMV-associated TCR beta chains appeared to be HLA-restricted in a later analysis, and the HLA associations seemed to be driven largely by CMV exposure. A further reported finding was that TCR beta sequences accurately predicted the HLA-A and HLA-B alleles for most subjects in the first cohort. V-gene and J-gene trimming of TCR beta chains was associated with a missense DCLRE1C variant in a later genetic analysis, and the association was replicated in an independent cohort. A later analysis reported that several top co-occurrence clusters appeared linked to parvovirus B19, influenza, CMV and Epstein-Barr virus. The classifier was reported to diagnose cytomegalovirus status with high specificity and sensitivity in both the original and validation cohorts. In a later analysis, HLA-associated TCR beta chains were found to be more clonally expanded and to have lower generation probabilities than equally common non-associated chains. While some public TCRs were present in many individuals, most TCR sequences turned up only very rarely across donors. It was suggested by the authors that the approach could potentially be generalized to other disease states and immunological phenotypes. Sequencing depth was assumed to be roughly uniform across donors in the presence/absence analyses, though that assumption may not hold. At a false discovery rate of 0.05, a later analysis linked around 17,000 TCR beta sequences to specific HLA alleles. Because HLA typing was unavailable for some donors at each locus, only the typed subset was used in association tests. In vitro tests confirmed that a few of the cytomegalovirus-associated TCR beta chains recognize cytomegalovirus antigens. The study listed 150 to 200 TCR beta chains as associated with cytomegalovirus. According to a later analysis, TCR association rates differed among HLA loci, with DRB1 alleles showing the most associated TCRs and HLA-C alleles showing the fewest. In an earlier analysis of approximately 600 of the donors, most TCR beta V segments were observed in productive rearrangements about 87% or about 30% of the time, broadly matching IMGT annotations. Because the 87-base-pair reads could not distinguish some IMGT-functional V segments, including TRBV6-2 and TRBV6-3, those segments were excluded. A cluster of highly shared sequence variants was judged likely to be a technical artifact of the sequencing pipeline. The earlier analysis of approximately 590 of the donors excluded about 16 rarely observed V segments, including chromosome 9 orphons, because counts were too low.

Library method: the immunoSEQ multiplex PCR assay. The multiplex PCR relied on a mix of 60 forward primers for TCR Vbeta segments and 13 reverse primers for TCR Jbeta segments. The CDR3 region of rearranged TCR beta genes was amplified from genomic DNA with a multiplex PCR assay. The amplified TCR beta libraries were sequenced on the Illumina HiSeq System as 87-base-pair reads. For the original study's pipeline: In a later analysis, around 80 million unique TCR beta chains were counted across the roughly 610 repertoires, and around 10 million of these chains were shared by at least two donors. A nearest-neighbor algorithm error-corrected the raw reads and collapsed the reads into unique sequences, merging closely related sequences to remove PCR and sequencing errors. Alignment of CDR3 sequences to IMGT reference sequences was used to assign V, D and J gene segments. Each retained sequence needed at least a six-nucleotide match to both a V gene segment and a J gene segment. Rearrangements were classified as productive when the CDR3 lacked stop codons and remained in frame with V and J, and all other rearrangements were classified as non-productive. CDR3 was defined according to IMGT convention as the region running from the second conserved V-encoded cysteine to the conserved J-encoded phenylalanine. The earlier analysis of about 640 of the donors excluded any sequence lacking an unambiguous match to a single V gene segment. An earlier analysis of approximately 590 of the donors called V segments functional above 56.7% productive rearrangements and segregating when the between-donor standard deviation exceeded 5%. A statistical classification framework was built for diagnosing cytomegalovirus status from the catalog of TCR beta chain sequences. V and J gene assignment, in a later analysis, came from comparing TCR nucleotide sequences with IMGT/GENE-DB human TR gene sequences. In a later analysis, CDR3 sequences and most-parsimonious VDJ recombination scenarios were assigned using the TCRdist pipeline. In a later analysis, every TCR beta chain was defined by the combination of its CDR3 amino acid sequence and its V-gene family, and reads without a unique V-gene family were dropped. A later analysis removed 592 highly shared, low-generation-probability nucleotide sequences to deal with suspected cross-contamination and a sequencing artifact. A later analysis calculated a clonal expansion index for each public chain from normalized within-repertoire ranks of inferred template counts. In a later analysis, generation probabilities were computed using a VDJ recombination model fitted to out-of-frame rearrangements, and the results were checked against IGoR. A later analysis scored TCR-TCR, TCR-HLA and TCR-CMV co-occurrence with hypergeometric tests, applying a repertoire-size bias correction to TCR pairs. To estimate false discovery rates, a later analysis permuted the HLA or CMV assignments 20 times. In a later analysis, co-occurring TCRs were grouped using DBSCAN, and TCRdist sequence similarity was added for clustering within HLA-allele-positive subsets. For co-occurrence clustering, repertoires with fewer than 30,000 or more than 120,000 public chains were excluded, along with four to six repertoires with anomalous nucleotide sharing. TCRdb stores this immuneACCESS table with in-frame sequences only. Part of the clones is absent; in the studies checked, under half of the shortfall reflects unresolved V genes, and no reason is known for the rest. V and J calls and clone size come straight from that table; D and trimming were deduced from the DNA. Across this sample there are under 80,000 clones, with around 72% seen only once. The top ten constitute around 54% of the sample.

CDR1 and CDR2, per the germline V gene, are SGHTA and FQGNSA. V and J lose 1 base and 0 bases, and a span of 10 bases separates them. CDR3 length: 16 amino acids, cysteine to phenylalanine. Solely the CDR3 DNA is kept, with 48 bases framed from the first base. In total, about 650 healthy bone marrow donors made up the cohort. Cohort members were all nominally healthy when sampled, although unrecorded immune exposures were likely present. The donor tested CMV seropositive, placing the donor among the 289 seropositive members of the cohort. Each donor provided a peripheral blood sample, and peripheral blood mononuclear cells were used for TCR beta sequencing. The Qiagen DNeasy Blood Extraction Kit was used to extract genomic DNA from the blood cell samples. With respect to this clone: Its antigen remains unidentified. No base qualities exist here, and no much larger clone lies one base off it.

The sequence is built from TRBV7-2 and TRBJ1-5, with the D gene uncertain. Sequenced material: PBMCs. This clonotype was sampled from a man aged 45-65 years in good health and CMV-seropositive. The bases read TGTGCCAGCAGCTTAGGGGCAGTTAGTAGCAATCAGCCCCAGCATTTT. Translated, this is CASSLGAVSSNQPQHF.